One and the same sample provided the 29 T cell receptor beta chains below, sequenced in a study of blood T cell repertoires in COVID-19. TCRdb's table, derived via immunoSEQ multiplex PCR, lists solely in-frame clones and lacks some. The sample has 65,000 to 85,000 clones; 86% are singletons. The material sequenced was peripheral blood. All receptors come from a man older than 75 with COVID-19, enrolled during active disease.

This CDR3 is CASSPRLADTQYF. CDR3 bases: TGCGCCAGCAGCCCCCGACTAGCAGATACGCAGTATTTT. This rearrangement joins TRBV4-3 to TRBJ2-3; D may be TRBD2 (6 bases). Trimming took 4 bases from V and 4 from J, leaving 9 bases between them. CDR1 is LGHNA and CDR2 is YSLEER in the germline V gene. The CDR3 consists of 13 residues.

This clone is a singleton in its sample. The chain recombines TRBV4-3 with TRBJ2-7; D is possibly TRBD2 (5 bases). Looked up from germline, CDR1 is LGHNA and CDR2 is YSLEER. The CDR3 is 15 residues long. V lost 0 bases, J lost 1 base, and 10 bases lay in between. CDR3 amino acids: CASSQDRGVSYEQYF. CDR3 nucleotide sequence: TGCGCCAGCAGCCAAGATCGGGGTGTTTCCTACGAGCAGTACTTC.

The chain carries TRBV7-2 and TRBJ1-5; D not certain. Per the germline V gene, CDR1 is SGHTA and CDR2 is FQGNSA. The V end was cut by 5 bases, the J end by 5 bases, with 16 bases between. This CDR3 region has 15 residues. Here the CDR3 reads CASSVRGSLHQPQHF. The DNA for the CDR3 is TGTGCCAGCAGCGTGCGCGGGTCACTTCATCAGCCCCAGCATTTT.

The V gene is TRBV18, the J gene TRBJ2-2, with no clear D. Germline V gene lookup returns CDR1 KGHSH and CDR2 LQKENI. V lost 6 bases, J lost 6 bases, and 11 bases lay in between. The CDR3 totals 13 residues. The CDR3 loop reads CASSLRQAGELFF. The CDR3 DNA reads as TGTGCCAGCTCTCTTCGACAAGCCGGGGAGCTGTTTTTT.

The gene calls are TRBV11-3 and TRBJ1-3; 8 bases map to TRBD1. This CDR3 spans 17 amino acids. CDR1 and CDR2 from the germline V gene are SGHNT and YENEEA. V shed 5 bases and J 4 bases; nucleotides not matched to a gene: 13. The CDR3 region is CASSQHQGASLGNTIYF. CDR3 bases: TGTGCCAGCAGCCAACATCAGGGGGCCAGTTTGGGAAACACCATATATTTT.

This chain connects TRBV10-3 to TRBJ1-2; D unresolved. The CDR3 loop spans 13 amino acids. Germline V lookup: CDR1 ENHRY, CDR2 SYGVKD. Trimming took 3 bases from V and 3 from J, leaving 8 bases between them. The CDR3 coding sequence is TGTGCCATCAGTGATTTAACAGACTATGGCTACACCTTC. Protein sequence: CAISDLTDYGYTF.

The rearrangement links TRBV7-3 to TRBJ2-5, with TRBD2 as a possible D gene (5 bases). This CDR3 is 13 amino acids long. Trimming cost V 5 bases and J 1 base, with 8 bases left between them. Germline CDR1 is SGHTA and CDR2 is FQGTGA. The CDR3 DNA follows: TGTGCCAGCAGCCGCGGGCCCCAAGAGACCCAGTACTTC. Translated, it gives CASSRGPQETQYF.

The chain links TRBV15 to TRBJ1-2; tentatively, D is TRBD1 (5 bases). Germline-derived CDR1 and CDR2 are LNHNV and YYDKDF (reference sequence). This CDR3 spans 15 amino acids. With 0 bases removed from V and 4 bases from J, the gap between germline ends came to 12 bases. The CDR3 protein is CATSREIGGGYGYTF. In nucleotides, the CDR3 is TGTGCCACCAGCAGAGAAATCGGGGGAGGCTATGGCTACACCTTC. The entire variable domain, with the rest obtained from reference TRBV15 and TRBJ1-2, is as follows: DAMVIQNPRYQVTQFGKPVTLSCSQTLNHNVMYWYQQKSSQAPKLLFHYYDKDFNNEADTPDNFQSRRPNTSFCFLDIRSPGLGDTAMYLCATSREIGGGYGYTFGSGTRLTVV.

The chain joins TRBV27 to TRBJ1-4; 9 positions match TRBD1. CDR3 length equals 15 residues. The germline V gene encodes CDR1 MNHEY and CDR2 SMNVEV (reference sequence). The ends lost 4 bases at V and 5 bases at J; junction bases unmatched: 5. For the CDR3, the DNA is TGTGCCAGCAGTTCGCTCGGGACAGGGAATGAAAAACTGTTTTTT. Its translation: CASSSLGTGNEKLFF.

This chain connects TRBV24-1 to TRBJ2-5, with TRBD2 identical over 9 bases. V was pared by 2 bases and J by 2 bases, with 5 bases of the junction left unmatched. The CDR3 sequence is 16 residues long. The germline gives CDR1 KGHDR, CDR2 SFDVKD. The CDR3 coding sequence is TGTGCCACCAGTGATTCCAGCGGGGGGAAACAAGAGACCCAGTACTTC. As protein: CATSDSSGGKQETQYF.

V is TRBV12-3 or TRBV12-4 and J is TRBJ2-5; D is perhaps TRBD2 (5 bases). The CDR3 consists of 13 residues. V shed 1 base and J shed 5 bases, with 8 bases lying between them. CDR3 sequence (DNA): TGTGCCAGCAGTTTAGGAGGGTTCGAGACCCAGTACTTC. This codes for CASSLGGFETQYF.

The chain links TRBV2 to TRBJ1-5; D not resolved. The ends were cut back, 2 bases at V and 7 bases at J, with 12 bases in the middle. Per germline, CDR1 SNHLY and CDR2 FYNNEI. There are 14 residues in the CDR3. CDR3 nucleotide sequence: TGTGCCAGCAGTGAACCAGATACGGGGCAGCCCCAGCATTTT. Translating it yields CASSEPDTGQPQHF.

The chain combines TRBV6-5 with TRBJ1-6, with TRBD1 as a possible D gene (5 bases). The CDR3 contains 13 residues. Germline V lookup: CDR1 MNHEY, CDR2 SVGAGI. V was trimmed by 10 bases and J by 13 bases, leaving 20 bases between them. CDR3 region: CATTGDRYRPLHF. DNA for the CDR3: TGTGCCACCACGGGGGACCGATATCGGCCCCTCCACTTT.

The V gene is TRBV12-2, the J gene TRBJ2-2; no DNA check was done on the table's D call, TRBD1. TRBV12-2 is a listed pseudogene. The CDR3 has 17 residues. CDR3 loop: CASRPEEGQGAFGELFF. The CDR3 nucleotides read TGTGCAAGTCGCCCCGAAGAGGGGCAGGGGGCGTTCGGGGAGCTGTTTTTT.

V is TRBV5-1 and J is TRBJ1-1, with D possibly matching TRBD1 (6 bases). Germline V gene lookup returns CDR1 SGHRS and CDR2 YFSETQ. Trimming took 0 bases from V and 4 from J, leaving 13 bases between them. This CDR3 has 15 residues. The CDR3 reads CASSLGHRDPTEAFF. Here the CDR3 DNA reads TGCGCCAGCAGCTTGGGCCACAGGGACCCCACTGAAGCTTTCTTT.

This sequence joins TRBV5-4 and TRBJ1-1; a weak D match, TRBD1 (6 bases). Between the trimmed V and J ends, which lost 6 bases and 6 bases, there was a span of 15 bases. The germline V gene has CDR1 SGHNT and CDR2 YYREEE (reference sequence). The CDR3 consists of 13 residues. CDR3 bases: TGTGCCAGCACCCGGGGGGCGGGAGCTGAAGCTTTCTTT. Its protein product is CASTRGAGAEAFF.

The chain couples TRBV11-2 to TRBJ1-1; D is possibly TRBD1 (6 bases). The CDR3 has 15 amino acids. The germline gives CDR1 SGHAT, CDR2 FQNNGV. V lost 4 bases to trimming and J lost 4 bases, with 16 bases between them. CDR3 in amino acids: CASSYTGPSSTEAFF. CDR3 DNA: TGTGCCAGCAGCTATACAGGGCCCTCGAGCACTGAAGCTTTCTTT.

The chain is built from TRBV11-2 and TRBJ2-7; possible D gene TRBD2, 6 bases. The CDR3 sequence is 16 residues long. Trimming pared 0 bases from V and 6 bases from J, leaving 18 bases between. CDR1 and CDR2 (germline): SGHAT, FQNNGV. The CDR3 region has the DNA TGTGCCAGCAGCTTAGAGGGGGGAGTGGGGAACGGCGAGCAGTACTTC. Protein: CASSLEGGVGNGEQYF.

V gene TRBV28 combines with J gene TRBJ2-2; D is possibly TRBD2 (6 bases). V gave up 3 bases and J gave up 4 bases, with 9 bases separating them. This CDR3 has 14 residues. Germline V lookup: CDR1 MDHEN, CDR2 SYDVKM. The CDR3, as DNA: TGTGCCAGCAGTTTGCGGGGAAGCACCGGGGAGCTGTTTTTT. This sequence encodes CASSLRGSTGELFF.

This clone was counted a single time. This chain connects TRBV29-1 to TRBJ1-1; D is perhaps TRBD1 (6 bases). Germline CDR1 SQVTM, CDR2 ANQGSEA. The CDR3 consists of 13 residues. Deletions cut 3 bases from V and 4 bases from J, with 12 bases between. CDR3 residues: CSVEEIQGTEAFF. The CDR3 coding sequence is TGCAGCGTTGAGGAAATACAGGGCACTGAAGCTTTCTTT.

The rearrangement joins TRBV5-6 to TRBJ2-1; 9 bases align to TRBD2. This CDR3 region has 15 residues. Germline V gives CDR1 SGHDT, CDR2 YYEEEE. V dropped 4 bases and J dropped 3; count of bases not matched to a gene: 5. CDR3 coding DNA: TGTGCCAGCAGCGCAGCTAGCGGGGTCTACAATGAGCAGTTCTTC. Translating gives CASSAASGVYNEQFF.

The chain uses TRBV9 and TRBJ2-2, with 9 bases identical to TRBD1. J gave up 7 bases and V 4 bases, and 8 bases lay outside the gene matches. Germline V gene lookup returns CDR1 SGDLS and CDR2 YYNGEE. CDR3 size: 15 residues. Here the CDR3 reads CASSPRTGASGELFF. DNA of the CDR3: TGTGCCAGCAGCCCCCGGACAGGGGCAAGCGGGGAGCTGTTTTTT.

The chain uses TRBV27 and TRBJ1-1; 7 bases are a match to TRBD1. The CDR3 is 17 amino acids. V shed 4 bases, J shed 0 bases, and the junction held 11 bases outside the gene matches. The germline gives CDR1 MNHEY, CDR2 SMNVEV (reference sequence). The CDR3 region is CASSSLTGTAVNTEAFF. Here the CDR3 DNA reads TGTGCCAGCAGTTCCCTGACAGGGACTGCCGTGAACACTGAAGCTTTCTTT.

This sequence joins TRBV5-1 and TRBJ2-1, with TRBD2 identical over 8 bases. The CDR3 is made up of 16 amino acids. Germline V gives CDR1 SGHRS, CDR2 YFSETQ. Trimming cost V 4 bases and J 4 bases; bases outside gene matches: 10. The CDR3, as DNA: TGCGCCAGCAGCCCCCCCGGGCGGGGGGCGTACAATGAGCAGTTCTTC. It codes for CASSPPGRGAYNEQFF.

The chain employs TRBV6-2 or TRBV6-3 and TRBJ1-6; a possible D gene is TRBD1 (5 bases). Trimming left V 8 bases short and J 9 bases short, with 17 bases between. This CDR3 spans 14 amino acids. Germline CDR1 and CDR2: MNHEY and SVGEGT. DNA for the CDR3: TGTGCCAGCGGTTCCGGGGGAAGAGGTTCACCCCTCCACTTT. Protein: CASGSGGRGSPLHF.

This chain uses TRBV7-3 with TRBJ1-1, with 7 nucleotides matching TRBD1. The CDR3 spans 14 residues. Germline V gives CDR1 SGHTA, CDR2 FQGTGA. The junction had 7 bases not matched to a gene; V was cut back by 4 bases and J by 5 bases. The CDR3 nucleotides are TGTGCCAGCAGCTCCACAGGGGTGGGGACTGAAGCTTTCTTT. Translation gives CASSSTGVGTEAFF.

This sequence joins TRBV3-1 (or the pseudogene TRBV3-2) and TRBJ1-4, with TRBD1 as a possible D gene (5 bases). Trimming removed 5 bases at V and 5 bases at J, with 12 bases between. CDR1 is LGHDT, CDR2 YNNKEL, per germline (reference sequence). The CDR3 covers 14 residues. CDR3 bases: TGTGCCAGCAGCTCCCGGGGGATGAATGAAAAACTGTTTTTT. This translates into CASSSRGMNEKLFF.

This sequence joins TRBV11-3 and TRBJ1-1; the match to TRBD1 covers 7 bases. The CDR3 consists of 13 residues. V shed 4 bases and J 6 bases; nucleotides not matched to a gene: 5. CDR1 is SGHNT, CDR2 YENEEA, per germline. The CDR3 reads CASSSPGTAEAFF. CDR3 DNA sequence: TGTGCCAGCAGCTCCCCAGGGACAGCTGAAGCTTTCTTT.

The CDR3 sequence: CASSLPGTGINEQFF. CDR3 nucleotide sequence: TGTGCCAGCAGCTTACCCGGGACAGGTATTAATGAGCAGTTCTTC. V is TRBV13 and J is TRBJ2-1, with TRBD1 identical over 8 bases. Trimming at V came to 2 bases and at J to 7 bases, leaving 7 bases not matched to a gene. CDR1 is PRHDT, CDR2 FYEKMQ, per germline (reference sequence). The CDR3 has 15 amino acids. The full variable domain, rest sourced from reference TRBV13 and TRBJ2-1, is AAGVIQSPRHLIKEKRETATLKCYPIPRHDTVYWYQQGPGQDPQFLISFYEKMQSDKGSIPDRFSAQQFSDYHSELNMSSLELGDSALYFCASSLPGTGINEQFFGPGTRLTVL.